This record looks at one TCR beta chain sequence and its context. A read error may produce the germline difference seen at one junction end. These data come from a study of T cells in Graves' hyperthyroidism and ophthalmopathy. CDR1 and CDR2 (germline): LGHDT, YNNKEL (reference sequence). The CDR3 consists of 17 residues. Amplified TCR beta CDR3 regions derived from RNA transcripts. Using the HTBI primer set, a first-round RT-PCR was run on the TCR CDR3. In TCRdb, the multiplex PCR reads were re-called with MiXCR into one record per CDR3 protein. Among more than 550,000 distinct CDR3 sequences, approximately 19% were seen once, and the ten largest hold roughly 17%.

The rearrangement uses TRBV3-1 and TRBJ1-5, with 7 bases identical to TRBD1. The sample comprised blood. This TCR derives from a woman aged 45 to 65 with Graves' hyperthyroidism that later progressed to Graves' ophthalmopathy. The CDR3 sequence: CASSQGPRGPRYQPQHF. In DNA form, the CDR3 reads TGTGCCAGCAGCCAAGGGCCTAGGGGGCCCCGATATCAGCCCCAGCATTTC.